The next 22 T cell receptor beta chains were all read from a single sample in a study of T cells in pancreatic ductal adenocarcinoma. Data came from immunoSEQ multiplex PCR; TCRdb stores just in-frame clones and leaves some out. The profile shows roughly 100,000 clones, around 96% of them singletons. Selected pancreatic ductal adenocarcinoma patients had undergone surgery without neoadjuvant therapy. Sequencing input: PBMCs. The source of these receptors is a human donor with pancreatic ductal adenocarcinoma.

The chain joins TRBV6-6 to TRBJ2-3, with a tentative D call TRBD1 (6 bases). With 2 bases removed from V and 0 bases from J, the gap between germline ends came to 9 bases. Germline V gives CDR1 MNHNY, CDR2 SVGAGI (reference sequence). CDR3 length: 15 amino acids. Here the CDR3 DNA reads TGTGCCAGCAGTTACGTACAGGGTAGCACAGATACGCAGTATTTT. Its protein product is CASSYVQGSTDTQYF.

The chain employs TRBV4-3 and TRBJ2-7; TRBD1 matches 7 bases. After removal of 3 bases from V and 3 bases from J, the junction contained 11 bases not matched to a gene. This CDR3 is built from 16 residues. Germline V CDR1 and CDR2: LGHNA, YSLEER. CDR3 protein: CASSQTWGTELYEQYF. The CDR3 DNA sequence: TGCGCCAGCAGCCAGACTTGGGGGACAGAGCTCTACGAGCAGTACTTC.

The V call is TRBV18, the J call TRBJ1-1; TRBD1 is a possible D gene (6 bases). V dropped 3 bases and J dropped 4 bases, with 9 bases sitting between them. Per germline, CDR1 KGHSH and CDR2 LQKENI. The CDR3 runs to 13 residues. This CDR3 reads CASSPQDSTEAFF. The CDR3 DNA reads TGTGCCAGCTCACCCCAGGACAGCACTGAAGCTTTCTTT.

The gene calls are TRBV5-1 and TRBJ2-5; tentatively, D is TRBD2 (5 bases). This CDR3 contains 15 residues. CDR1 SGHRS and CDR2 YFSETQ come from the germline V gene. V lost 4 bases and J 2 bases, leaving 15 bases between the germline ends. CDR3 amino acids: CASSPLGNRQETQYF. In DNA, the CDR3 is TGCGCCAGCAGCCCGCTCGGGAACCGTCAAGAGACCCAGTACTTC.

The CDR3 DNA follows: TGTGCCATCAGTACTGCGGGAGGTGGGGGTGATACGCAGTATTTT. Translated, it gives CAISTAGGGGDTQYF. V and J are TRBV10-3 and TRBJ2-3; 8 nucleotides match TRBD2. Germline loops: CDR1 ENHRY, CDR2 SYGVKD. Germline trimming cut 5 bases from V and 6 bases from J; bases unmatched to any gene: 10. The CDR3 totals 15 residues.

The rearrangement uses TRBV5-1 and TRBJ2-1; 9 nucleotides line up with TRBD1. V gave up 4 bases and J gave up 3 bases; unmatched junction bases: 8. The CDR3 has 16 amino acids. Looked up from germline, CDR1 is SGHRS and CDR2 is YFSETQ. The CDR3 sequence is CASSLTTGGGYNEQFF. The DNA for the CDR3 is TGCGCCAGCAGCCTGACGACAGGGGGTGGCTACAATGAGCAGTTCTTC.

The chain combines TRBV11-2 with TRBJ2-2; TRBD1 aligns across 8 bases. The germline V gene encodes CDR1 SGHAT and CDR2 FQNNGV. V was pared by 5 bases and J by 3 bases, with 11 bases of the junction left unmatched. This CDR3 is built from 17 residues. In DNA form, the CDR3 reads TGTGCCAGCAGCACATCGGTGGGGACAGGTTACACCGGGGAGCTGTTTTTT. Its protein is CASSTSVGTGYTGELFF.

The V gene is TRBV9, the J gene TRBJ2-3; the match to TRBD2 covers 8 bases. Germline CDR1 SGDLS, CDR2 YYNGEE. J gave up 2 bases and V 4 bases, and 3 bases lay outside the gene matches. The CDR3 sequence is 14 residues long. As DNA, the CDR3 is TGTGCCAGCAGCCTTAGCGGGACCACAGATACGCAGTATTTT. Translated: CASSLSGTTDTQYF.

In DNA, the CDR3 is TGTGCCAGTAGTCTCCGGGGGGCCGGGGACATTCAGTACTTC. This codes for CASSLRGAGDIQYF. This chain uses TRBV19 with TRBJ2-4, with D perhaps matching TRBD2 (7 bases). Trimming took off 5 bases at V and 8 bases at J, with 16 bases between the two ends. This CDR3 region has 14 residues. CDR1 and CDR2 (germline): LNHDA, SQIVND (reference sequence).

The V gene is TRBV28, the J gene TRBJ2-4, with 12 positions matching TRBD2. The CDR3 loop spans 16 amino acids. V shed 4 bases, J shed 4 bases, and the junction held 5 bases outside the gene matches. Germline V lookup: CDR1 MDHEN, CDR2 SYDVKM. CDR3 protein: CASSSSGRALKNIQYF. CDR3 coding DNA: TGTGCCAGCAGTTCTAGCGGGAGGGCCTTGAAAAACATTCAGTACTTC.

This chain joins TRBV5-5 and TRBJ2-3, with 9 bases aligning to TRBD1. With V trimmed by 0 bases and J by 7 bases, 6 bases remained unmatched. This CDR3 is 15 amino acids long. Germline-derived CDR1 and CDR2 are SGHKS and YYEKEE (reference sequence). DNA for the CDR3: TGTGCCAGCAGCTTGGGTTGGACAGGGGACTATACGCAGTATTTT. Its translation is CASSLGWTGDYTQYF.

V usage is TRBV28 and J usage is TRBJ2-5; 8 nucleotides match TRBD1. CDR1 is MDHEN, CDR2 SYDVKM, per germline. V dropped 1 base and J dropped 3; count of bases not matched to a gene: 7. The CDR3 runs 16 residues. The CDR3 here is CASSLYGTGGEETQYF. The CDR3 DNA follows: TGTGCCAGCAGTTTATATGGGACAGGAGGGGAAGAGACCCAGTACTTC.

The CDR3 DNA reads TGTGCCAGCAGCCTCGGGGTGGGCGGGGAGCTGTTTTTT. Translated: CASSLGVGGELFF. V is TRBV11-3 and J is TRBJ2-2; D possibly corresponds to TRBD2 (5 bases). CDR1 SGHNT and CDR2 YENEEA come from the germline V gene. Trimming pared 5 bases from V and 7 bases from J, leaving 11 bases between. The CDR3 has 13 amino acids.

J is TRBJ2-7 and V is TRBV7-3; possibly TRBD2 for D (5 bases). V lost 11 bases, J lost 7 bases, and 27 bases lay in between. CDR1 and CDR2 (germline): SGHTA, FQGTGA. This CDR3 is 15 amino acids long. The CDR3 is CAGGWCERSKEEQYF. The CDR3 DNA reads TGTGCCGGTGGGTGGTGTGAGCGGAGTAAGGAGGAGCAGTACTTC.

This clone was seen only once. The gene calls are TRBV28 and TRBJ1-2; D perhaps matches TRBD1 (6 bases). Trimming took 4 bases from V and 8 from J, leaving 14 bases between them. The length of the CDR3 is 13 residues. Germline values: CDR1 MDHEN, CDR2 SYDVKM. CDR3 in DNA: TGTGCCAGCAGTTCCACAGGGCTACAAGGCTACACCTTC. This encodes CASSSTGLQGYTF.

The chain uses TRBV5-1 and TRBJ2-3; 13 positions agree with TRBD2. This CDR3 contains 16 residues. Trimming removed 4 bases from V and 5 bases from J; junction bases left unmatched: 7. Germline assignment: CDR1 SGHRS and CDR2 YFSETQ. In DNA form, the CDR3 reads TGCGCCAGCAGCATACTAGCGGGAGGGACAGGAGATACGCAGTATTTT. Protein: CASSILAGGTGDTQYF.

The rearrangement links TRBV27 to TRBJ2-2; D gene ambiguous. The CDR3 spans 13 residues. V lost 6 bases, J lost 4 bases, and 9 bases lay in between. From germline, CDR1 is MNHEY and CDR2 SMNVEV (reference sequence). The chain's CDR3 is CASRSFFTGELFF. The CDR3 DNA is TGTGCCAGCAGGAGCTTTTTCACCGGGGAGCTGTTTTTT.

This chain connects TRBV5-1 to TRBJ2-7, with 8 bases fitting TRBD1. V shed 0 bases and J 2 bases; nucleotides not matched to a gene: 7. This CDR3 contains 16 residues. Germline V gene sequence: CDR1 SGHRS, CDR2 YFSETQ. This CDR3 is CASSLAWTGLPYEQYF. Written as DNA, the CDR3 is TGCGCCAGCAGCTTGGCCTGGACAGGGTTACCCTACGAGCAGTACTTC.

V gene TRBV5-1 combines with J gene TRBJ2-5; TRBD2 matches 10 bases. The V and J ends lost 0 bases and 4 bases, in that order; junction bases with no gene match: 9. Germline CDR1 SGHRS, CDR2 YFSETQ. This CDR3 comprises 17 residues. CDR3 loop: CASSLAASGSWLETQYF. CDR3 bases: TGCGCCAGCAGCTTGGCAGCTAGCGGGAGTTGGTTAGAGACCCAGTACTTC.

On this clone: Different DNA sequences within this sample yield the same CDR3. This rearrangement joins TRBV9 to TRBJ2-7, with 9 bases identical to TRBD1. The germline CDR1 and CDR2 sequences are SGDLS and YYNGEE. This CDR3 region has 14 residues. The junction had 0 bases not matched to a gene; V was cut back by 0 bases and J by 2 bases. This CDR3 is CASSVGDRAYEQYF. The CDR3 coding sequence is TGTGCCAGCAGCGTAGGGGACAGGGCCTACGAGCAGTACTTC.

This rearrangement joins TRBV5-5 to TRBJ2-1; D possibly corresponds to TRBD2 (6 bases). The germline V and J ends were trimmed by 5 bases and 4 bases, with 10 bases remaining between them. Germline-derived CDR1 and CDR2 are SGHKS and YYEKEE (reference sequence). The CDR3 loop spans 13 amino acids. The CDR3 DNA is TGTGCCAGCAGTACTCTAGCGTACAATGAGCAGTTCTTC. This translates into CASSTLAYNEQFF.

This clone was seen only once. The chain uses TRBV27 and TRBJ2-7, with 7 bases aligning to TRBD2. Per germline, CDR1 MNHEY and CDR2 SMNVEV (reference sequence). V shed 0 bases and J 1 base; nucleotides not matched to a gene: 3. This CDR3 is 15 amino acids long. The CDR3 DNA is TGTGCCAGCAGTTTATCCCCTAGCGGTTCCTACGAGCAGTACTTC. Protein product: CASSLSPSGSYEQYF.